These 13 T cell receptor beta chains were sequenced from one sample in a study of CD8 T cells in Susac syndrome. Random hexamers were used to reverse transcribe the RNA input (roughly 0.5 to 1 ug). A single record per CDR3 protein comes from TCRdb applying MiXCR to the immunoSEQ multiplex PCR reads. The table has 95,000 to 150,000 distinct CDR3 sequences, approximately 93% seen once. Material for sequencing was CD8+ T cells from PBMCs. The receptors here all came from a human donor with multiple sclerosis.

The chain links TRBV6-5 to TRBJ2-6; TRBD1 might be the D (5 bases). CDR3 length: 15 residues. V dropped 2 bases and J dropped 0 bases, with 5 bases sitting between them. Germline V gene lookup returns CDR1 MNHEY and CDR2 SVGAGI. For the CDR3, the DNA is TGTGCCAGCAGTTACACAGGCTCTGGGGCCAACGTCCTGACTTTC. Protein sequence: CASSYTGSGANVLTF.

Of note for this clonotype: The CDR3 does not end in the conserved phenylalanine or tryptophan, so this is likely a read error. The rearrangement uses TRBV10-1 and TRBJ2-5, with TRBD2 as a possible D gene (5 bases). The CDR3 runs to 14 residues. Germline CDR1 reads WNHNN; CDR2 reads SYGVQD (reference sequence). V dropped 3 bases and J dropped 1 base, with 9 bases sitting between them. The CDR3 DNA is TGCGCCAGCAGTGACCGGAGGACCCAAGAGACCCAGTACCTC. This codes for CASSDRRTQETQYL.

The CDR3 protein is CASSRERTIALNEQFF. The DNA for the CDR3 is TGTGCCAGCTCACGGGAGCGGACTATAGCATTGAATGAGCAGTTCTTC. V is TRBV18 and J is TRBJ2-1, with D tentatively TRBD2 (6 bases). The V gene lost 4 bases and the J gene lost 7 bases, with 20 bases spanning the gap. The CDR3 contains 16 residues. Germline V gene data show CDR1 as KGHSH and CDR2 as LQKENI.

In DNA form, the CDR3 reads TGTGCCAGCTCTTGGGGACAGGCGAATGAGCAGTTCTTC. As protein: CASSWGQANEQFF. The chain uses TRBV18 and TRBJ2-1, with 8 nucleotides matching TRBD1. V lost 6 bases and J lost 7; bases outside the gene matches: 5. The CDR3 loop spans 13 amino acids. Germline V CDR1 and CDR2: KGHSH, LQKENI. Looking up the rest from reference TRBV18 and TRBJ2-1 gives the full variable domain: NAGVMQNPRHLVRRRGQEARLRCSPMKGHSHVYWYRQLPEEGLKFMVYLQKENIIDESGMPKERFSAEFPKEGPSILRIQQVVRGDSAAYFCASSWGQANEQFFGPGTRLTVL.

The chain links TRBV6-1 to TRBJ2-5, with D tentatively TRBD1 (6 bases). The CDR3 loop spans 14 amino acids. The germline gives CDR1 MNHNS, CDR2 SASEGT. The V end lost 6 bases, the J end lost 1 base, and 12 bases lay between the germline ends. CDR3 bases: TGTGCCAGCAGCGGGACACCGGGCCAAGAGACCCAGTACTTC. Amino acid sequence: CASSGTPGQETQYF.

This rearrangement joins TRBV20-1 to TRBJ2-1, with TRBD2 matching over 8 bases. The germline V gene has CDR1 DFQATT and CDR2 SNEGSKA (reference sequence). J lost 10 bases, V lost 4 bases, and 12 bases had no gene match. CDR3 size: 14 residues. CDR3 DNA: TGCAGTGCTATCCGGGGGGGAAGGGGGAGCGAGCAGTTCTTC. Translation gives CSAIRGGRGSEQFF.

Points on this clonotype: The junction departs from germline at one end; a sequencing error may be responsible. The V call is TRBV4-1, the J call TRBJ1-6; no definite D call. Germline loops: CDR1 MGHRA, CDR2 YSYEKL. The CDR3 length is 19 residues. The CDR3 DNA reads as TGCGCCAGCAGCCAAGTAGGATTTACGAGAAGCTCCTATAATTCCCCCCTCCACTTT. As protein: CASSQVGFTRSSYNSPLHF.

This clonotype was seen a single time. The chain links TRBV15 to TRBJ2-5; the D is unclear. V shed 1 base and J shed 1 base, with 16 bases lying between them. Germline values: CDR1 LNHNV, CDR2 YYDKDF (reference sequence). The CDR3 contains 17 residues. CDR3 in DNA: TGTGCCACCAGCAGAGGACCCTATGGCGCGGTCCAAGAGACCCAGTACTTC. Translation gives CATSRGPYGAVQETQYF.

This clonotype was detected once. The chain combines TRBV4-1 with TRBJ2-5; D is unclear. Per germline, CDR1 MGHRA and CDR2 YSYEKL. Trimming removed 1 base at V and 1 base at J, with 10 bases between. This CDR3 contains 15 residues. The CDR3 loop is CASSQVDRPQETQYF. The CDR3 bases are TGCGCCAGCAGCCAAGTGGACCGGCCCCAAGAGACCCAGTACTTC.

This chain links TRBV7-9 with TRBJ2-7; D gene uncertain. The CDR3 is 14 residues long. V was pared by 1 base and J by 3 bases, with 10 bases between. The germline CDR1 and CDR2 sequences are SEHNR and FQNEAQ (reference sequence). Here the CDR3 DNA reads TGTGCCAGCAGCTTAGTTCCGGGCAACTACGAGCAGTACGTC. Translated: CASSLVPGNYEQYV.

The sample holds one count of this clonotype. The rearrangement joins TRBV4-1 to TRBJ1-1; D gene uncertain. In germline, CDR1 is MGHRA, CDR2 YSYEKL. The CDR3 runs to 15 residues. V lost 1 base to trimming and J lost 4 bases, with 13 bases between them. The CDR3 spells CASSQVTGTGTEAFF. CDR3 DNA: TGCGCCAGCAGCCAAGTCACGGGTACGGGCACTGAAGCTTTCTTT.

The genes are TRBV29-1 and TRBJ2-6; D is unclear. The CDR3 loop spans 14 amino acids. CDR1 SQVTM and CDR2 ANQGSEA come from the germline V gene. Trimming shortened V by 7 bases and J by 1 base, and 11 bases separated the two germline ends. The CDR3 spells CSAIIRSGANVLTF. CDR3 nucleotides: TGCAGCGCCATAATCCGATCTGGGGCCAACGTCCTGACTTTC. Using reference TRBV29-1 and TRBJ2-6 for the parts outside the CDR3, the full variable domain is SAVISQKPSRDICQRGTSLTIQCQVDSQVTMMFWYRQQPGQSLTLIATANQGSEATYESGFVIDKFPISRPNLTFSTLTVSNMSPEDSSIYLCSAIIRSGANVLTFGAGSRLTVL.

The rearrangement uses TRBV27 and TRBJ2-7, with D possibly being TRBD1 (5 bases). The germline V gene encodes CDR1 MNHEY and CDR2 SMNVEV (reference sequence). The CDR3 consists of 12 residues. Trimming left V 4 bases short and J 7 bases short, with 11 bases between. CDR3 sequence reads: CASSSGAGEQYF. As DNA, the CDR3 is TGTGCCAGCAGTTCTGGGGCTGGGGAGCAGTACTTC.